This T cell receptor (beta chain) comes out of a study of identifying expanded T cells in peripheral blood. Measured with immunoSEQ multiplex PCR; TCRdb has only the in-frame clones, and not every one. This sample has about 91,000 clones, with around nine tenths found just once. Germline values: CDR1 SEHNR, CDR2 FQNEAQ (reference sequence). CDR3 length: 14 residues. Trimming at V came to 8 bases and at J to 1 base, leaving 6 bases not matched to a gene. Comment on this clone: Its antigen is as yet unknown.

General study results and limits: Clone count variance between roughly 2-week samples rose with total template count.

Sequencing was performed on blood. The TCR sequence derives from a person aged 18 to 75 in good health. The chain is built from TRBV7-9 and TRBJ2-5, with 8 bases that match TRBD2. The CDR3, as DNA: TGTGCCAGCGGGGGACTAGTGCTCCAAGAGACCCAGTACTTC. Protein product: CASGGLVLQETQYF.